These 32 T cell receptor beta chains originate from one sample sequenced in a study of T cells after yellow fever vaccination (dated by TCRdb to between 2017 and 2020). The library was prepared using 5' RACE. The sequencer was an Illumina HiSeq 2500. TCRdb ran its own pipeline on the public reads, namely fastp trimming at Q25 and MiXCR clone calling, and kept in-frame beta chains. Each CDR3 protein gets just one entry, which takes the most common genes and DNA from the rows behind it. A total of some 96,000 distinct CDR3 sequences appear in this sample, around 9.8% of them only once. 16% of the sample belongs to the ten largest clones. The intended sense of this specimen's treatment or condition label: live attenuated yellow fever vaccine strain. The sample here was CD8+ T cells not binding an NS4B(214-222) dextramer, sorted from PBMCs, taken around 15 days after the first yellow fever vaccination. The sample's cell subset or site label, decoded: NS4B epitope dextramer-negative CD8 T cells. The receptors here all came from a man between 18 and 35 years old who received the YFV17D yellow fever vaccine.

This clonotype was seen more than once but under ten times. V and J are TRBV7-2 and TRBJ2-3, with 12 bases fitting TRBD2. Germline values: CDR1 SGHTA, CDR2 FQGNSA. With 11 bases clipped from V and 3 bases from J, the junction kept 9 bases outside the gene matches. This CDR3 is built from 15 residues. CDR3 sequence (DNA): TGTGCCTCGAATTTGGGACTAGCGGGTACAGATACGCAGTATTTT. It translates to CASNLGLAGTDTQYF.

This clonotype ranks as medium-sized. The V call is TRBV12-3 or TRBV12-4, the J call TRBJ1-3; TRBD1 matches 7 bases. V shed 6 bases, J shed 3 bases, and the junction held 11 bases outside the gene matches. The CDR3 runs 16 residues. CDR3 in amino acids: CASRGFRQGGGNTIYF. CDR3 DNA: TGTGCCAGCAGGGGATTTAGACAGGGTGGTGGAAACACCATATATTTT.

This clonotype was seen a few times. J is TRBJ2-2 and V is TRBV7-6; a possible D gene is TRBD1 (5 bases). Trimming removed 1 base from V and 1 base from J, with 7 bases in between. In germline, CDR1 is SGHVS, CDR2 FNYEAQ. The CDR3 loop spans 15 amino acids. The CDR3 protein is CASSLGTRNTGELFF. DNA of the CDR3: TGTGCCAGCAGCTTAGGGACAAGGAACACCGGGGAGCTGTTTTTT.

The chain carries TRBV7-9 and TRBJ1-4; no clear D. Germline V lookup: CDR1 SEHNR, CDR2 FQNEAQ (reference sequence). V was cut by 5 bases and J by 4 bases, with 17 bases left in between. The CDR3 runs 16 residues. DNA of the CDR3: TGTGCCAGCAGCCCTCACGAGGGTATTAATAATGAAAAACTGTTTTTT. Translated, it gives CASSPHEGINNEKLFF.

The V call is TRBV15, the J call TRBJ2-7; D is perhaps TRBD1 (5 bases). CDR3 length equals 15 residues. CDR1 is LNHNV and CDR2 is YYDKDF in the germline V gene (reference sequence). The V end lost 1 base, the J end lost 3 bases, and 13 bases lay between the germline ends. The CDR3 loop is CATSRAQGLFYEQYV. Written as DNA, the CDR3 is TGTGCCACCAGCAGAGCCCAGGGCTTGTTCTACGAGCAGTACGTC.

This clonotype occurred a few times. The chain links TRBV18 to TRBJ2-1; D is undetermined. Trimming took 3 bases from V and 4 from J, leaving 4 bases between them. The CDR3 loop spans 12 amino acids. Germline CDR1 is KGHSH and CDR2 is LQKENI. The CDR3 here is CASSPLYNEQFF. DNA of the CDR3: TGTGCCAGCTCACCCTTATACAATGAGCAGTTCTTC.

This clonotype was counted a few times. The chain employs TRBV11-2 and TRBJ2-7, with D perhaps matching TRBD2 (5 bases). Deletions cut 6 bases from V and 3 bases from J, with 6 bases between. Germline V CDR1 and CDR2: SGHAT, FQNNGV. There are 11 residues in the CDR3. In DNA form, the CDR3 reads TGTGCCAGCAGGGGAGACTACGAGCAGTACTTC. Its translation is CASRGDYEQYF.

The CDR3 coding sequence is TGTGCCAGCAGTTACTCAGGGCCCCAGCATTTT. Its translation: CASSYSGPQHF. The chain employs TRBV6-6 and TRBJ1-5; D gene uncertain. With 0 bases removed from V and 9 bases from J, the gap between germline ends came to 3 bases. The CDR3 covers 11 residues. CDR1 and CDR2 (germline): MNHNY, SVGAGI (reference sequence).

The chain recombines TRBV6-5 with TRBJ1-4, with TRBD1 matching 10 bases. Germline V gives CDR1 MNHEY, CDR2 SVGAGI. After removal of 2 bases from V and 8 bases from J, the junction contained 5 bases not matched to a gene. The CDR3 is made up of 15 amino acids. CDR3 sequence reads: CASSYLGTGDEKLFF. CDR3 nucleotides: TGTGCCAGCAGTTACCTCGGGACAGGGGACGAAAAACTGTTTTTT.

This clonotype was observed a few times. This chain joins TRBV2 and TRBJ2-1; 16 bases map to TRBD2. V lost 10 bases and J lost 4; bases outside the gene matches: 13. This CDR3 contains 18 residues. Germline CDR1 and CDR2: SNHLY and FYNNEI. The CDR3 region is CAISPGTSGGAWYNEQFF. The CDR3, as DNA: TGTGCCATCAGCCCCGGGACTAGCGGGGGGGCCTGGTACAATGAGCAGTTCTTC.

The rearrangement uses TRBV20-1 and TRBJ2-1; maybe TRBD1 (5 bases). CDR1 and CDR2 from the germline V gene are DFQATT and SNEGSKA (reference sequence). The CDR3 consists of 15 residues. Trimming left V 0 bases short and J 7 bases short, with 16 bases between. CDR3 coding DNA: TGCAGTGCTAGAGATTGGGCAGGGTCTGCGAATGAGCAGTTCTTC. Amino acids: CSARDWAGSANEQFF.

Turning to this clonotype: At one end the junction does not follow the germline gene, possibly because of a read error. V usage is TRBV7-9 and J usage is TRBJ2-7; 14 bases fit TRBD2. Germline assignment: CDR1 SEHNR and CDR2 FQNEAQ (reference sequence). The CDR3 runs to 15 residues. Here the CDR3 reads CASSLGRGLAGDTVF. Written as DNA, the CDR3 is TGTGCCAGCAGCTTAGGTCGGGGACTAGCGGGGGACACGGTCTTC.

V is TRBV6-1 and J is TRBJ1-5; D call uncertain. Germline V gene data show CDR1 as MNHNS and CDR2 as SASEGT. The CDR3 has 16 amino acids. V lost 7 bases and J 6 bases, leaving 22 bases between the germline ends. The CDR3 sequence: CASTKDGHGLIQPQHF. In DNA form, the CDR3 reads TGTGCCAGCACCAAAGACGGCCACGGGTTAATTCAGCCCCAGCATTTT.

V gene TRBV4-3 combines with J gene TRBJ2-5; D not certain. The CDR3 is 13 residues long. V lost 0 bases and J lost 2, with 4 bases in between. Germline lookup yields CDR1 LGHNA and CDR2 YSLEER. The CDR3 DNA follows: TGCGCCAGCAGCCAAGACGGGCAAGAGACCCAGTACTTC. This translates into CASSQDGQETQYF.

The chain uses TRBV7-9 and TRBJ2-3; TRBD1 aligns across 7 bases. The CDR3 runs to 16 residues. V lost 5 bases and J lost 0; bases outside the gene matches: 8. CDR1 is SEHNR, CDR2 FQNEAQ, per germline (reference sequence). CDR3 sequence: CASSLKGQTSTDTQYF. The CDR3 bases are TGTGCCAGCAGCCTTAAGGGACAGACTAGCACAGATACGCAGTATTTT. Drawing the rest from reference TRBV7-9 and TRBJ2-3, the complete variable domain is DTGVSQNPRHKITKRGQNVTFRCDPISEHNRLYWYRQTLGQGPEFLTYFQNEAQLEKSRLLSDRFSAERPKGSFSTLEIQRTEQGDSAMYLCASSLKGQTSTDTQYFGPGTRLTVL.

The V call is TRBV6-1, the J call TRBJ2-4; tentative D call: TRBD2 (6 bases). The CDR3 extends over 16 amino acids. The V gene's germline CDR1 is MNHNS and CDR2 SASEGT. The ends were cut back, 1 base at V and 8 bases at J, with 18 bases in the middle. The CDR3 DNA reads as TGTGCCAGCAGTGAAGGAGGACTCCGATCGGGGGACATTCAGTACTTC. Encoded protein: CASSEGGLRSGDIQYF.

Here the CDR3 reads CASSSGGMGTEAFF. As DNA, the CDR3 is TGTGCCAGTAGCTCGGGTGGGATGGGCACTGAAGCTTTCTTT. The chain combines TRBV19 with TRBJ1-1; D is undetermined. Germline CDR1 reads LNHDA; CDR2 reads SQIVND (reference sequence). This CDR3 region has 14 residues. Trimming pared 6 bases from V and 4 bases from J, leaving 15 bases between.

V usage is TRBV7-8 and J usage is TRBJ1-1; D is possibly TRBD1 (6 bases). The germline V and J ends were trimmed by 4 bases and 5 bases, with 17 bases remaining between them. This CDR3 comprises 15 residues. Per the germline V gene, CDR1 is SGHVS and CDR2 is FQNEAQ. CDR3 amino acids: CASSWGFGGGTEAFF. The CDR3 DNA follows: TGTGCCAGCAGCTGGGGATTCGGAGGGGGGACTGAAGCTTTCTTT. The entire variable domain, with the rest obtained from reference TRBV7-8 and TRBJ1-1, is as follows: GAGVSQSPRYKVAKRGQDVALRCDPISGHVSLFWYQQALGQGPEFLTYFQNEAQLDKSGLPSDRFFAERPEGSVSTLKIQRTQQEDSAVYLCASSWGFGGGTEAFFGQGTRLTVV.

This clonotype was counted only a few times. The rearrangement joins TRBV9 to TRBJ2-5; D possibly corresponds to TRBD2 (5 bases). With 4 bases removed from V and 2 bases from J, the gap between germline ends came to 15 bases. Germline-derived CDR1 and CDR2 are SGDLS and YYNGEE. This CDR3 region has 15 residues. CDR3 bases: TGTGCCAGCAGCCCCACGGGATTTCCTCAAGAGACCCAGTACTTC. The encoded protein is CASSPTGFPQETQYF.

This chain links TRBV5-1 with TRBJ1-6, with 7 bases aligning to TRBD1. With 5 bases clipped from V and 6 bases from J, the junction kept 5 bases outside the gene matches. In germline, CDR1 is SGHRS, CDR2 YFSETQ. The CDR3 sequence is 14 residues long. The CDR3 is CASRPTGSNSPLHF. Here the CDR3 DNA reads TGCGCCAGCAGGCCGACAGGGAGTAATTCACCCCTCCACTTT.

The V gene is TRBV7-9, the J gene TRBJ1-5; the D gene is possibly TRBD1 (5 bases). The ends were cut back, 3 bases at V and 0 bases at J, with 6 bases in the middle. The CDR3 has 14 amino acids. Germline-derived CDR1 and CDR2 are SEHNR and FQNEAQ (reference sequence). The CDR3, as DNA: TGTGCCAGCAGCTTCGACAGTAGCAATCAGCCCCAGCATTTT. Translation: CASSFDSSNQPQHF.

The chain has TRBV6-2 or TRBV6-3 and TRBJ1-1; no reliable D call. V shed 0 bases and J shed 5 bases, with 13 bases lying between them. This CDR3 contains 15 residues. CDR1 MNHEY and CDR2 SVGEGT come from the germline V gene. The CDR3 sequence is CASSYSFEPTTEAFF. The DNA for the CDR3 is TGTGCCAGCAGTTACTCGTTTGAACCGACTACTGAAGCTTTCTTT.

The rearrangement uses TRBV12-3 or TRBV12-4 and TRBJ1-2; D is unclear. The CDR3 runs 15 residues. V lost 6 bases, J lost 0 bases, and 14 bases lay in between. The CDR3 nucleotides read TGTGCCAGCAGAAAAACGGGATACCCTAACTATGGCTACACCTTC. Its translation is CASRKTGYPNYGYTF.

This clonotype turned up a few times. The chain couples TRBV7-8 to TRBJ2-3; 7 nucleotides line up with TRBD1. CDR1 SGHVS and CDR2 FQNEAQ come from the germline V gene. J gave up 2 bases and V 4 bases, and 9 bases lay outside the gene matches. This CDR3 region has 16 residues. CDR3 in amino acids: CASSSTTGKDTDTQYF. CDR3 coding DNA: TGTGCCAGCAGCTCCACGACAGGGAAGGACACAGATACGCAGTATTTT.

As for this clonotype: This sequence may be a read error, since a much larger clone differs from it by one base. The V gene is TRBV15, the J gene TRBJ2-7; D could derive from TRBD1 or TRBD2 (5 bases each). The germline V gene has CDR1 LNHNV and CDR2 YYDKDF (reference sequence). The CDR3 has 12 amino acids. DNA for the CDR3: TGTGCCTCCAGCAGAGGGACCGCCGAGCAGTACTTC. Translated: CASSRGTAEQYF.

This chain joins TRBV9 and TRBJ1-4, with D perhaps TRBD1 (5 bases). Germline assignment: CDR1 SGDLS and CDR2 YYNGEE. The CDR3 sequence is 15 residues long. The ends were cut back, 0 bases at V and 3 bases at J, with 9 bases in the middle. The CDR3 nucleotides are TGTGCCAGCAGCGTAGAGGGGCTGGCTAATGAAAAACTGTTTTTT. It codes for CASSVEGLANEKLFF.

This clonotype has at least ten counts. The rearrangement uses TRBV14 and TRBJ2-7; 7 bases are shared with TRBD1. V dropped 2 bases and J dropped 6; count of bases not matched to a gene: 13. This CDR3 spans 16 amino acids. Looked up from germline, CDR1 is SGHDN and CDR2 is FVKESK. CDR3 sequence reads: CASSQKDGDRVCEQYF. CDR3 sequence (DNA): TGTGCCAGCAGCCAAAAGGACGGCGACAGGGTATGCGAGCAGTACTTC.

The count of this clonotype is one. This chain connects TRBV30 to TRBJ2-7; 9 positions agree with TRBD2. This CDR3 has 12 residues. The germline CDR1 and CDR2 sequences are GTSNPN and SVGIG (reference sequence). The junction had 6 bases not matched to a gene; V was cut back by 5 bases and J by 7 bases. CDR3: CAWGLAGWEQYF. The CDR3 nucleotides read TGTGCCTGGGGGCTAGCGGGGTGGGAGCAGTACTTC.

This clonotype was found a few times. This chain connects TRBV19 to TRBJ1-6; unclear D gene. The germline CDR1 and CDR2 sequences are LNHDA and SQIVND (reference sequence). The CDR3 spans 16 residues. V dropped 5 bases and J dropped 6 bases, with 17 bases sitting between them. CDR3 DNA: TGTGCCAGTAGTCCCCGGCCGACGTCGGCTAATTCACCCCTCCACTTT. It specifies CASSPRPTSANSPLHF.

This clonotype came up a few times. The rearrangement joins TRBV7-8 to TRBJ2-1; 7 bases agree with TRBD1. Trimming took 5 bases from V and 4 from J; bases not matched to a gene: 5. Per the germline V gene, CDR1 is SGHVS and CDR2 is FQNEAQ. The CDR3 consists of 14 residues. DNA for the CDR3: TGTGCCAGCAGCCCAAAACAGGGGTACAATGAGCAGTTCTTC. This codes for CASSPKQGYNEQFF.

There are many counts of this clonotype. The J gene is TRBJ2-7, the V gene TRBV27; TRBD2 matches 11 bases. The V gene end was trimmed by 4 bases and the J gene end by 5 bases; junction bases not matched to a gene: 7. This CDR3 comprises 15 residues. Germline V gene data show CDR1 as MNHEY and CDR2 as SMNVEV (reference sequence). DNA for the CDR3: TGTGCCAGCAGTTGGGGTAGCGGGGGGGCTGACGAGCAGTACTTC. The encoded protein is CASSWGSGGADEQYF.

The chain has TRBV6-5 and TRBJ1-2; D possibly corresponds to TRBD1 (6 bases). V was shortened by 6 bases and J by 8 bases, with 13 bases between the two germline ends. The CDR3 sequence is 12 residues long. The V gene's germline CDR1 is MNHEY and CDR2 SVGAGI. For the CDR3, the DNA is TGTGCCAGCAGCGCCCAGGGGAAAGGCTACACCTTC. It translates to CASSAQGKGYTF.